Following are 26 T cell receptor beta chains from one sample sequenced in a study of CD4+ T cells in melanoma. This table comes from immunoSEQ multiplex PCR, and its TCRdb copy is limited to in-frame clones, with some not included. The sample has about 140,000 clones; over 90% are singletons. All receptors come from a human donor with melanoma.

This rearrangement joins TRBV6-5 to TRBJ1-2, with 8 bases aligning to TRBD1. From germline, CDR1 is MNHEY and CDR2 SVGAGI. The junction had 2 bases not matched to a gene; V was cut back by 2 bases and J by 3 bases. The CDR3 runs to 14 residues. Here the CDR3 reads CASSYGTGHYGYTF. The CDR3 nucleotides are TGTGCCAGCAGTTACGGGACAGGTCACTATGGCTACACCTTC.

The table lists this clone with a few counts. For the CDR3, the DNA is TGTGCCTACGCCCGGGACAGGGGGAGGAAAGCTTTCTTT. This gives the protein CAYARDRGRKAFF. The chain carries TRBV30 and TRBJ1-1; TRBD1 matches at 11 bases. CDR3 length equals 13 residues. J lost 9 bases, V lost 7 bases, and 10 bases had no gene match. Looked up from germline, CDR1 is GTSNPN and CDR2 is SVGIG (reference sequence).

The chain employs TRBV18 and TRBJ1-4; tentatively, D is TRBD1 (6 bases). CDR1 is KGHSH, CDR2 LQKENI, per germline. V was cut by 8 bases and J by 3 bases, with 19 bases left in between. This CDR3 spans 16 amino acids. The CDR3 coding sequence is TGTGCCAGCCACGGATTGGGGGCCCGCGCTAATGAAAAACTGTTTTTT. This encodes CASHGLGARANEKLFF.

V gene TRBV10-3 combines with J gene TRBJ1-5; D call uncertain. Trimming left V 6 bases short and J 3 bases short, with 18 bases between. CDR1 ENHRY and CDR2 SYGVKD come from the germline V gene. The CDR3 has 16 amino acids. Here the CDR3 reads CAISDIAGGHNQPQHF. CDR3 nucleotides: TGTGCCATCAGCGATATAGCCGGAGGTCACAATCAGCCCCAGCATTTT.

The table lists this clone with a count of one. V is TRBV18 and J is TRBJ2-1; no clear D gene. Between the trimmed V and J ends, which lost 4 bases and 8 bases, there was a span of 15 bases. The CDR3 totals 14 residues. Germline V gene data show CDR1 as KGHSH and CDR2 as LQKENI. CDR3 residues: CASSRNQDIDEQFF. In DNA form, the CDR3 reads TGTGCCAGCTCACGGAATCAAGACATCGATGAGCAGTTCTTC. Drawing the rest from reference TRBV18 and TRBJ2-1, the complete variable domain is NAGVMQNPRHLVRRRGQEARLRCSPMKGHSHVYWYRQLPEEGLKFMVYLQKENIIDESGMPKERFSAEFPKEGPSILRIQQVVRGDSAAYFCASSRNQDIDEQFFGPGTRLTVL.

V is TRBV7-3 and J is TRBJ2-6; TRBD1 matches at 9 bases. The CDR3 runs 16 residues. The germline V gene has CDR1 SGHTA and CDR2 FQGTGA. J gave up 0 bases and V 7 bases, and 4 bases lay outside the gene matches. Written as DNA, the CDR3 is TGTGCCAGCACCCGGGACAGGGCCTCTGGGGCCAACGTCCTGACTTTC. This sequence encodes CASTRDRASGANVLTF.

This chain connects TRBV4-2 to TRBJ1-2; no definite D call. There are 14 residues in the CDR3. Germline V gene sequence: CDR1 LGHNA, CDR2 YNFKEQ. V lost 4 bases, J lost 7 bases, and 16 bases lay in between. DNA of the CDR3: TGTGCCAGCAGCCTCCCTCCGACGGCCGGTGGCTACACCTTC. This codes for CASSLPPTAGGYTF.

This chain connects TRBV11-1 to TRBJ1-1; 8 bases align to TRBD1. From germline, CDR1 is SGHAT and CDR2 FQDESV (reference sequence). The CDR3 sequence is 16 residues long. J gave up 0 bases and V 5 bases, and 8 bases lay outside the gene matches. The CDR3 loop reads CASSLPQQGVNTEAFF. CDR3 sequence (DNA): TGTGCCAGCAGCCTTCCCCAACAGGGGGTGAACACTGAAGCTTTCTTT.

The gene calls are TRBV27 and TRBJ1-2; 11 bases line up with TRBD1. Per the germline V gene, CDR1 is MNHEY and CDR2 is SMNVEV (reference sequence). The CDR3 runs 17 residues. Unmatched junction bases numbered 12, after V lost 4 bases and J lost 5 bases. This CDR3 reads CASSSAGTGGLRYGYTF. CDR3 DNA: TGTGCCAGCAGTTCTGCCGGGACAGGGGGTTTAAGATATGGCTACACCTTC.

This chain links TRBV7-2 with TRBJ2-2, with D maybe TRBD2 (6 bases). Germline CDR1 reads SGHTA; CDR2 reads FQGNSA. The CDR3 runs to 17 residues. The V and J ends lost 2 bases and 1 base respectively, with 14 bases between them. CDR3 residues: CASSLNSVAVNTGELFF. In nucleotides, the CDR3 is TGTGCCAGCAGCTTAAATTCGGTAGCGGTGAACACCGGGGAGCTGTTTTTT.

The CDR3 nucleotides read TGTGCCAGCAGTGAAGGCGGGCGCCTAGCTAATGAAAAACTGTTTTTT. Residues: CASSEGGRLANEKLFF. J is TRBJ1-4 and V is TRBV6-1; D unresolved. The V gene lost 1 base and the J gene lost 3 bases, with 12 bases spanning the gap. This CDR3 comprises 16 residues. Looked up from germline, CDR1 is MNHNS and CDR2 is SASEGT.

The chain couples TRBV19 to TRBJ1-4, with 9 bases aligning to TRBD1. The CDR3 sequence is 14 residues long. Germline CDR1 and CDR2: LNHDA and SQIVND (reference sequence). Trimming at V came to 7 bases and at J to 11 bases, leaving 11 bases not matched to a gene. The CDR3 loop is CASTRGQGTEKLFF. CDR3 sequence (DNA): TGTGCCAGTACTCGGGGACAGGGAACTGAGAAACTGTTTTTT.

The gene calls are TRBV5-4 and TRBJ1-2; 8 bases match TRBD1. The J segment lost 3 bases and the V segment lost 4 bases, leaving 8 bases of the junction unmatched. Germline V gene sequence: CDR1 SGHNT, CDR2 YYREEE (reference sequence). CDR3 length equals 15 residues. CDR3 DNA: TGTGCCAGCAGCCGAGGACAGGGTAAGGACTATGGCTACACCTTC. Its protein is CASSRGQGKDYGYTF.

DNA for the CDR3: TGTGCCAGCAACATAGCGGGGTCTCAGAAGACCCAGTACTTC. It encodes CASNIAGSQKTQYF. The chain is built from TRBV6-1 and TRBJ2-5; 8 nucleotides match TRBD2. The germline CDR1 and CDR2 sequences are MNHNS and SASEGT. The CDR3 has 14 residues. V was pared by 7 bases and J by 6 bases, with 10 bases of the junction left unmatched.

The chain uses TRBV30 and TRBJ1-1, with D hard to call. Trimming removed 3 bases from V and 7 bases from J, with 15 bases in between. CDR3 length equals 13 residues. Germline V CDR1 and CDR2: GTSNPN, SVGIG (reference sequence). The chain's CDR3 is CAWSPEVRIEAFF. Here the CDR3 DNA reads TGTGCCTGGAGCCCAGAGGTACGGATTGAAGCTTTCTTT.

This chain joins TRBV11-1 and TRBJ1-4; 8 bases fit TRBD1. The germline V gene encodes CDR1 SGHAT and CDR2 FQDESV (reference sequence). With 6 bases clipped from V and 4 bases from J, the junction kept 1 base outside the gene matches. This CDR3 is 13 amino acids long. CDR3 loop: CASRGQGNEKLFF. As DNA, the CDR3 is TGTGCCAGCAGAGGACAGGGTAATGAAAAACTGTTTTTT.

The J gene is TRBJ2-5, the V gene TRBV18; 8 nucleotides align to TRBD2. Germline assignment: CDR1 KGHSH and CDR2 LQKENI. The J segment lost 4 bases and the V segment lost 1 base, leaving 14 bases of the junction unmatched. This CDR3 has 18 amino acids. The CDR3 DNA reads TGTGCCAGCTCACCACAGCCCTCGACGGGAGGGACTTTAGAGACCCAGTACTTC. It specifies CASSPQPSTGGTLETQYF.

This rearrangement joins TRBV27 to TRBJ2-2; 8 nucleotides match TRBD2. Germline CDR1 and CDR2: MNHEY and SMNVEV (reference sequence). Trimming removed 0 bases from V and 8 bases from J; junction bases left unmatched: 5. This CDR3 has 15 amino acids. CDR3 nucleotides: TGTGCCAGCAGTTTATCCGGGAGGGCGGCTGGGGAGCTGTTTTTT. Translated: CASSLSGRAAGELFF.

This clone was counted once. This CDR3 is CASSEAGGRARSGNTIYF. CDR3 sequence (DNA): TGTGCCAGCAGTGAAGCGGGTGGCAGGGCAAGGAGTGGAAACACCATATATTTT. This chain uses TRBV2 with TRBJ1-3, with a possible D match to TRBD1 (5 bases). V was cut by 0 bases and J by 3 bases, with 18 bases left in between. Looked up from germline, CDR1 is SNHLY and CDR2 is FYNNEI. The CDR3 runs to 18 residues.

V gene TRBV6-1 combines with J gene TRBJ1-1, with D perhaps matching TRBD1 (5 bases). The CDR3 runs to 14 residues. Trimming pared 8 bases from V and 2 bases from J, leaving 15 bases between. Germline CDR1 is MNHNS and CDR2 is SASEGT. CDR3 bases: TGTGCCAGCTCCTTCGGGGCCTCAAACACTGAAGCTTTCTTT. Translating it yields CASSFGASNTEAFF.

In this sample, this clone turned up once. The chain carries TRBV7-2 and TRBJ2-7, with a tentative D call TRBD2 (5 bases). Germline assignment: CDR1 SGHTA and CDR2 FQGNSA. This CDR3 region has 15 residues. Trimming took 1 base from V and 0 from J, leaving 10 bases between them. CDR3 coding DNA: TGTGCCAGCAGCTTAGTATCAGCGGCCTCCTACGAGCAGTACTTC. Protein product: CASSLVSAASYEQYF.

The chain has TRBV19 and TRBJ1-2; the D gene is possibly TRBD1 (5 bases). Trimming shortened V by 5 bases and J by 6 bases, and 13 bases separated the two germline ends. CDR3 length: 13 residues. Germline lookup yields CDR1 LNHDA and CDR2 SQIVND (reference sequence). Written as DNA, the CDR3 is TGTGCCAGTAGTCTTCAGGGCCGTGATGGCTACACCTTC. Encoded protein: CASSLQGRDGYTF.

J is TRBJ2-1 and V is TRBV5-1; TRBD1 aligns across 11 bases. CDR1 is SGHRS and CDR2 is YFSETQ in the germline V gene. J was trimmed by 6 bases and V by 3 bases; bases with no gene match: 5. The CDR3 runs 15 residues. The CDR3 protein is CASSSSGQGGNEQFF. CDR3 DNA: TGCGCCAGCAGCTCCTCGGGACAGGGGGGCAATGAGCAGTTCTTC.

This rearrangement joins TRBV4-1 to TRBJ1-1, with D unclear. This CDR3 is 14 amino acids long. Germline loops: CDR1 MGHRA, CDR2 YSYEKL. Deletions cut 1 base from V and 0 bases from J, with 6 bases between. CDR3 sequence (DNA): TGCGCCAGCAGCCAAGCTGCGGTGAACACTGAAGCTTTCTTT. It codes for CASSQAAVNTEAFF.

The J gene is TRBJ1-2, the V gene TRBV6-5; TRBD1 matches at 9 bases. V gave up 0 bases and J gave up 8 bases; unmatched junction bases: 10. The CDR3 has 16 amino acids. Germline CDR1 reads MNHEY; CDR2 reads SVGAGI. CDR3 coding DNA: TGTGCCAGCAGTTACTCGGGGACAGGGCCCTTATGGGGCTACACCTTC. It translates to CASSYSGTGPLWGYTF.

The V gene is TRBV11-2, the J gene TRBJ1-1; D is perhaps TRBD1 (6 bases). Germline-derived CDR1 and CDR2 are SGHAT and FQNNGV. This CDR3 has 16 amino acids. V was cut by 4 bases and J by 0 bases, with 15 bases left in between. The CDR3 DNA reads TGTGCCAGCAGCTCGCCCACAGGGTATCTGAACACTGAAGCTTTCTTT. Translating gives CASSSPTGYLNTEAFF.